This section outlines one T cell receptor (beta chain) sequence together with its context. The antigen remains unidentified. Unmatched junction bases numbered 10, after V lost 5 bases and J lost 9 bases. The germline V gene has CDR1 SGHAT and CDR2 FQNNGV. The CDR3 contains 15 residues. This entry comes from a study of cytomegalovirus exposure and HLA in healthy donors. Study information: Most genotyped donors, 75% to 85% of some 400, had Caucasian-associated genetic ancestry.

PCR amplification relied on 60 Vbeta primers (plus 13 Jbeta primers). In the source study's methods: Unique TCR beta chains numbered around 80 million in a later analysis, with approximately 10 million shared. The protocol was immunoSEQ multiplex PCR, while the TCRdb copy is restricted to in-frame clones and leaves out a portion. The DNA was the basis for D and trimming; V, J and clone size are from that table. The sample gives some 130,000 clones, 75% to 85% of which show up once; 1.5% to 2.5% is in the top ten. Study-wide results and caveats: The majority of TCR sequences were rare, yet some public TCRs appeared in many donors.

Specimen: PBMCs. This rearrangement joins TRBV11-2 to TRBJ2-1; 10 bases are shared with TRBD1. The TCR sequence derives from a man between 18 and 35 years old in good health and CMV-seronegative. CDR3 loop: CASSPRDRGRGEQFF. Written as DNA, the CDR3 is TGTGCCAGCAGCCCGAGGGACAGGGGTAGGGGTGAGCAGTTCTTC.